This note documents a single T cell receptor beta chain sequence. Germline CDR1 KGHSH, CDR2 LQKENI. This CDR3 is built from 13 residues. Trimming pared 4 bases from V and 5 bases from J, leaving 9 bases between. Individuals drawn from approximately 26 US areas were about 18 to 89 years old. Self-reported history from a screening survey and questionnaire set each donor's cohort. How the authors handled the data: Estimation of nucleated cell counts relied on the amplification of reference gene primers. Libraries were prepared by immunoSEQ multiplex PCR; TCRdb keeps only in-frame clonotypes and omits some of them. V, J and clone size derive from that table, while D and trimming were established from the DNA sequence. The repertoire holds a few hundred thousand clones, over 80% seen once, with about a tenth in the top ten. This entry belongs to a study of blood T cell repertoires in COVID-19. Study at large: Acute-phase and convalescent COVID-19 samples originated in the United States, Italy and Spain.

The receptor's source is a man younger than 35 with acute COVID-19. The chain employs TRBV18 and TRBJ1-5, with no clear D. Sample: PBMCs or T cells enriched from blood (not recorded which). CDR3 in amino acids: CASSRARDQPQHF. CDR3 coding DNA: TGTGCCAGCTCACGTGCCCGAGATCAGCCCCAGCATTTT.